One sample yielded the 8 T cell receptor beta chains listed below, sequenced in a study of blood T cell repertoires in COVID-19. TCRdb keeps only in-frame clones here, not all; method: immunoSEQ multiplex PCR. The sample contains 150,000 to 200,000 clones, under 90% of which appear only once. Sequencing input: PBMCs or T cells enriched from blood (not recorded which). These receptors all come from a man in his 60s who had recovered from COVID-19.

The chain links TRBV11-2 to TRBJ2-7; 12 bases agree with TRBD2. Germline V gives CDR1 SGHAT, CDR2 FQNNGV. The CDR3 is made up of 15 amino acids. J gave up 3 bases and V 1 base, and 1 base lay outside the gene matches. CDR3 sequence: CASSLGTSGIYEQYF. CDR3 nucleotides: TGTGCCAGCAGCTTAGGGACTAGCGGGATCTACGAGCAGTACTTC.

The rearrangement joins TRBV5-5 to TRBJ2-5, with D possibly matching TRBD1 (6 bases). The CDR3 covers 14 residues. Germline-derived CDR1 and CDR2 are SGHKS and YYEKEE (reference sequence). Trimming took off 7 bases at V and 3 bases at J, with 16 bases between the two ends. CDR3 sequence reads: CASQTPRGEETQYF. Written as DNA, the CDR3 is TGTGCCAGCCAGACCCCCAGGGGTGAAGAGACCCAGTACTTC.

This chain uses TRBV5-4 with TRBJ2-1; TRBD1 matches at 8 bases. The germline V gene has CDR1 SGHNT and CDR2 YYREEE (reference sequence). Trimming at V came to 4 bases and at J to 3 bases, leaving 6 bases not matched to a gene. This CDR3 comprises 15 residues. CDR3 nucleotide sequence: TGTGCCAGCAGCCCTGGACAGGGAGACTACAATGAGCAGTTCTTC. This translates into CASSPGQGDYNEQFF.

The chain links TRBV5-1 to TRBJ2-7; D may be TRBD1 (6 bases). This CDR3 is 12 amino acids long. From germline, CDR1 is SGHRS and CDR2 YFSETQ. V was clipped by 2 bases and J by 4 bases, with 7 bases between them. The CDR3 DNA reads TGCGCCAGCAGCTTAGGACAGTACGAGCAGTACTTC. Residues: CASSLGQYEQYF.

The rearrangement joins TRBV5-1 to TRBJ2-5; 7 positions match TRBD2. Germline trimming cut 3 bases from V and 5 bases from J; bases unmatched to any gene: 1. CDR1 and CDR2 from the germline V gene are SGHRS and YFSETQ. The CDR3 sequence is 12 residues long. The CDR3 sequence: CASSWRGETQYF. The DNA of the CDR3 is TGCGCCAGCAGCTGGCGGGGGGAGACCCAGTACTTC.

This chain connects TRBV11-1 to TRBJ2-7; 10 bases line up with TRBD1. The germline V gene has CDR1 SGHAT and CDR2 FQDESV (reference sequence). This CDR3 is built from 16 residues. Losses at the gene ends were 0 bases for V and 2 bases for J; bases not matched to a gene: 4. This CDR3 is CASSLAPTGGAYEQYF. The DNA for the CDR3 is TGTGCCAGCAGCTTAGCCCCGACAGGGGGCGCCTACGAGCAGTACTTC.

This chain uses TRBV19 with TRBJ2-1; 9 bases are shared with TRBD1. This CDR3 has 15 residues. From germline, CDR1 is LNHDA and CDR2 SQIVND (reference sequence). Trimming removed 6 bases from V and 4 bases from J; junction bases left unmatched: 7. DNA of the CDR3: TGTGCCAGTAGGAGAACGGGACAGGGATACAATGAGCAGTTCTTC. This encodes CASRRTGQGYNEQFF.

Details on this clone: The junction and the germline gene differ at one end; a read error may be behind it. The chain combines TRBV7-8 with TRBJ1-2, with 7 positions matching TRBD1. The CDR3 runs 15 residues. The germline gives CDR1 SGHVS, CDR2 FQNEAQ. The CDR3: CASSRGTDPNHGYTF. The CDR3 DNA reads TGTGCCAGCAGCCGCGGGACAGACCCTAACCATGGCTACACCTTC.